The rows below give T cell receptor beta chains drawn from one sample of a study of blood T cell repertoires in COVID-19. Clones were sequenced by immunoSEQ multiplex PCR, and TCRdb holds only the in-frame ones, with some missing. The data hold some 150,000 clones, with about 86% observed a single time. Sequences were obtained from peripheral blood. The receptors derive from a man between 65 and 85 years old with acute or convalescent COVID-19. Each CDR3 is given with its conserved first and last residue. A D gene is named only where the DNA matches it firmly. The size of a clone is reported for some rows only, either as once, few or many, or as a class for expanded clones.

once	.	TRBV24-1	TRBJ2-1	TGTGCCACCAGTGCCAGCGATTTCCCCTACAATGAGCAGTTCTTC	CATSASDFPYNEQFF
once	TRBD2	TRBV19	TRBJ2-3	TGTGCCAGTAGTGTGGGACTAGCGGGAGCAGTTAGCACAGATACGCAGTATTTT	CASSVGLAGAVSTDTQYF
.	TRBD2	TRBV7-8	TRBJ2-7	TGTGCCAGCAGCACCCTAGCGGGGTACTCCTACGAGCAGTACTTC	CASSTLAGYSYEQYF
once	TRBD1	TRBV24-1	TRBJ1-5	TGTGCCACCAGTGATTCCCGGACAGGGGGCAATCAGCCCCAGCATTTT	CATSDSRTGGNQPQHF
.	TRBD2	TRBV4-3	TRBJ2-4	TGCGCCAGCAGCCAAGTTGCGGGAGGGATAGCCAAAAACATTCAGTACTTC	CASSQVAGGIAKNIQYF
.	.	TRBV24-1	TRBJ1-1	TGTGCCACCAGTGATCCGGGGTCCGGTACTGAAGCTTTCTTT	CATSDPGSGTEAFF
.	.	TRBV7-2	TRBJ2-3	TGTGCCAGTCAAAATCCCGGGACAAATACGCAGTATTTT	CASQNPGTNTQYF
.	.	TRBV7-2	TRBJ1-1	TGTGCCAGCAGCTTAGTTACAGAACTCACTGAAGCTTTCTTT	CASSLVTELTEAFF
.	.	TRBV19	TRBJ1-1	TGTGCCAGTAGTATTAGTTTGAACACTGAAGCTTTCTTT	CASSISLNTEAFF
.	TRBD1	TRBV4-1	TRBJ2-7	TGCGCCAGCAGCCCCCCCGGACAGGGAACTTCCTACGAGCAGTACTTC	CASSPPGQGTSYEQYF
.	TRBD2	TRBV5-1	TRBJ2-3	TGCGCCAGCAGCCTTAGCGGGAGTCAGGGGACCACAGATACGCAGTATTTT	CASSLSGSQGTTDTQYF
few	.	TRBV12-3/TRBV12-4	TRBJ1-5	TGTGCCAGCACCCAAGTCGCGGGCCAGCCCCAGCATTTT	CASTQVAGQPQHF
.	.	TRBV28	TRBJ2-5	TGTGCCAGCAGTATCCCGGGTCCAAGGGAGACCCAGTACTTC	CASSIPGPRETQYF
few	.	TRBV5-1	TRBJ1-1	TGCGCCAGCAGCCCCAGGGGTATGAACACTGAAGCTTTCTTT	CASSPRGMNTEAFF
.	TRBD1	TRBV4-2	TRBJ2-7	TGTGCCAGCAGCCAAGAAGGGACAGGGCCCTACGAGCAGTACTTC	CASSQEGTGPYEQYF
.	TRBD2	TRBV9	TRBJ2-1	TGTGCCAGCAGCCTAGCGGGAGTCTGGGGGGAGCAGTTCTTC	CASSLAGVWGEQFF
once	.	TRBV3-1/TRBV3-2	TRBJ1-2	TGTGCCAGCAGCCAACGGGCGGGCGGCTATGGCTACACCTTC	CASSQRAGGYGYTF
once	.	TRBV28	TRBJ2-7	TGTGCCAGCAGAATGAGCTCCTACGAGCAGTACTTC	CASRMSSYEQYF